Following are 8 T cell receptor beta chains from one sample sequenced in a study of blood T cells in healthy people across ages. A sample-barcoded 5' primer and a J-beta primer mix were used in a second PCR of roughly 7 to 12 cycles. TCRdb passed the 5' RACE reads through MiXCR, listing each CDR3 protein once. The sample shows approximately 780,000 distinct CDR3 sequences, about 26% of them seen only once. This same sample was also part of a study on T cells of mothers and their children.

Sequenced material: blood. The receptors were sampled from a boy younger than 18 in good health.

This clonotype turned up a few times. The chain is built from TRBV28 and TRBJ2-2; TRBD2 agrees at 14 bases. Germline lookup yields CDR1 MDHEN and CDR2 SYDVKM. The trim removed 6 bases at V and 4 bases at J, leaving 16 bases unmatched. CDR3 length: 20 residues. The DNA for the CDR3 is TGTGCCAGCAGGGACCATACCAAAGGGACTAGCGGGGGCCCCACCGGGGAGCTGTTTTTT. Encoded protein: CASRDHTKGTSGGPTGELFF.

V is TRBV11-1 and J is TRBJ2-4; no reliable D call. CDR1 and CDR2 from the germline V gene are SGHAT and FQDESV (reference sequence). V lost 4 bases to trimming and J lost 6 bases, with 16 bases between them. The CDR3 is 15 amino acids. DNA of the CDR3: TGTGCCAGCAGCTGGGCTCCCCAACAGAGAAACATTCAGTACTTC. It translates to CASSWAPQQRNIQYF. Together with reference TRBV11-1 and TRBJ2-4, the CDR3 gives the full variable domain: EAEVAQSPRYKITEKSQAVAFWCDPISGHATLYWYRQILGQGPELLVQFQDESVVDDSQLPKDRFSAERLKGVDSTLKIQPAELGDSAMYLCASSWAPQQRNIQYFGAGTRLSVL.

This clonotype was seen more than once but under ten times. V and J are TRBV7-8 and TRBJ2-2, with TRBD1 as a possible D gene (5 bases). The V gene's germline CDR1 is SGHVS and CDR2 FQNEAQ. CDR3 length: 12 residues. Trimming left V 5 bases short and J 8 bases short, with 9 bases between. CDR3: CASSHGQGELFF. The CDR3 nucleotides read TGTGCCAGCAGCCATGGACAAGGGGAGCTGTTTTTT.

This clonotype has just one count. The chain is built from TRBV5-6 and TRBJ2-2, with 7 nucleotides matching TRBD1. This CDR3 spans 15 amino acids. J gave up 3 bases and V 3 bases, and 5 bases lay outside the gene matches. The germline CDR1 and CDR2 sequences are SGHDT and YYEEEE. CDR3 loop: CASSSGGQHTGELFF. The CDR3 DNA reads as TGTGCCAGCAGCTCAGGGGGTCAGCACACCGGGGAGCTGTTTTTT.

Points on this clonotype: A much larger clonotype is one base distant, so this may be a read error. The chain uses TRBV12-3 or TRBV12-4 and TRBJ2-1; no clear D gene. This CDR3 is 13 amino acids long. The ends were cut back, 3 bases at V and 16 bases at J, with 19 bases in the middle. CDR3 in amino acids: CASSFADRPGLFF. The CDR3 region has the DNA TGTGCCAGCAGTTTCGCAGACCGACCCGGTCTTTTCTTC.

The CDR3 nucleotides read TGTGCCAGCAGCTTGTGGGGGACAGACTACAATGAGCAGTTCTTC. It yields the protein CASSLWGTDYNEQFF. The V call is TRBV5-5, the J call TRBJ2-1, with TRBD1 matching over 7 bases. Germline V lookup: CDR1 SGHKS, CDR2 YYEKEE (reference sequence). With V trimmed by 1 base and J by 3 bases, 4 bases remained unmatched. The CDR3 runs to 15 residues. The variable domain in full, with the rest retrieved from reference TRBV5-5 and TRBJ2-1, is DAGVTQSPTHLIKTRGQQVTLRCSPISGHKSVSWYQQVLGQGPQFIFQYYEKEERGRGNFPDRFSARQFPNYSSELNVNALLLGDSALYLCASSLWGTDYNEQFFGPGTRLTVL.

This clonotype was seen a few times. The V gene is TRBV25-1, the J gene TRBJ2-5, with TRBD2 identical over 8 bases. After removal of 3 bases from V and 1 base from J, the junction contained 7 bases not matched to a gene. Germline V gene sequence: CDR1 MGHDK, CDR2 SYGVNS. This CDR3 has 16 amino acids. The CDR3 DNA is TGTGCCAGCAGTGACCAATCTAGCGGGTCCCAAGAGACCCAGTACTTC. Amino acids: CASSDQSSGSQETQYF. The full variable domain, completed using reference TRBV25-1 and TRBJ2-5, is EADIYQTPRYLVIGTGKKITLECSQTMGHDKMYWYQQDPGMELHLIHYSYGVNSTEKGDLSSESTVSRIRTEHFPLTLESARPSHTSQYLCASSDQSSGSQETQYFGPGTRLLVL.

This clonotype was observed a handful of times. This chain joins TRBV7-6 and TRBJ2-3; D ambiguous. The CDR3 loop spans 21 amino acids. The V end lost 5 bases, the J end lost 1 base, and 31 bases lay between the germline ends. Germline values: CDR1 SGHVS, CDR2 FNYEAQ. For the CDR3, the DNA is TGTGCCAGCAGCCAACGGCTCGATGGACCGCAGAAAAAGCCGGGCACAGATACGCAGTATTTT. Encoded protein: CASSQRLDGPQKKPGTDTQYF.